This note documents a single T cell receptor beta chain sequence. Its antigen is as yet unknown. The source of the sample is a study of cytomegalovirus exposure and HLA in healthy donors. J was trimmed by 2 bases and V by 0 bases; bases with no gene match: 3. The CDR3 covers 16 residues. CDR1 is MNHEY and CDR2 is SVGAGI in the germline V gene. 60 Vbeta and 13 Jbeta primers were used in PCR. TCRdb's table, derived via immunoSEQ multiplex PCR, lists solely in-frame clones and lacks some. The table shows some 110,000 clones, with roughly 82% occurring only once. The study's findings and limits: There were a few CMV-associated chains whose specificity for CMV antigens was confirmed in vitro. Based on reports, TCR beta sequences accurately predicted HLA-A and HLA-B alleles for most subjects.

This receptor was identified in a male donor in good health and CMV-seropositive. Input material: PBMCs. This chain uses TRBV6-5 with TRBJ2-7; TRBD2 agrees at 11 bases. CDR3 bases: TGTGCCAGCAGTTACTCGGGACTAGCGGACACCTACGAGCAGTACTTC. Its translation: CASSYSGLADTYEQYF.